What follows describes a single T cell receptor beta chain. Other DNA sequences in the sample encode the same CDR3. Clones were sequenced by immunoSEQ multiplex PCR, and TCRdb holds only the in-frame ones, with some missing. The sample has a few hundred thousand clones; roughly 84% are singletons. Treatment indicated: roughly 18 received Ad26.COV2.S at low or high dose, single or two shots; about 5 received placebo; per-sample allocation not given. Day 63 after the first injection of vaccine or placebo was the sampling time. CDR1 is LNHDA and CDR2 is SQIVND in the germline V gene (reference sequence). The CDR3 extends over 14 amino acids. Losses at the gene ends were 4 bases for V and 8 bases for J; bases not matched to a gene: 8. These data originate in a study of Ad26.COV2.S vaccination and SARS-CoV-2 variants.

The TCR originated in a person between 18 and 65 years old who received the Ad26.COV2.S COVID-19 vaccine or a placebo. V is TRBV19 and J is TRBJ1-2; 9 bases line up with TRBD1. The source was peripheral blood, collected in a trial of Ad26.COV2.S vaccine versus placebo. The CDR3 loop reads CASSTRGQGSGYTF. CDR3 nucleotides: TGTGCCAGTAGTACTCGGGGACAGGGATCCGGCTACACCTTC. Drawing the rest from reference TRBV19 and TRBJ1-2, the complete variable domain is DGGITQSPKYLFRKEGQNVTLSCEQNLNHDAMYWYRQDPGQGLRLIYYSQIVNDFQKGDIAEGYSVSREKKESFPLTVTSAQKNPTAFYLCASSTRGQGSGYTFGSGTRLTVV.